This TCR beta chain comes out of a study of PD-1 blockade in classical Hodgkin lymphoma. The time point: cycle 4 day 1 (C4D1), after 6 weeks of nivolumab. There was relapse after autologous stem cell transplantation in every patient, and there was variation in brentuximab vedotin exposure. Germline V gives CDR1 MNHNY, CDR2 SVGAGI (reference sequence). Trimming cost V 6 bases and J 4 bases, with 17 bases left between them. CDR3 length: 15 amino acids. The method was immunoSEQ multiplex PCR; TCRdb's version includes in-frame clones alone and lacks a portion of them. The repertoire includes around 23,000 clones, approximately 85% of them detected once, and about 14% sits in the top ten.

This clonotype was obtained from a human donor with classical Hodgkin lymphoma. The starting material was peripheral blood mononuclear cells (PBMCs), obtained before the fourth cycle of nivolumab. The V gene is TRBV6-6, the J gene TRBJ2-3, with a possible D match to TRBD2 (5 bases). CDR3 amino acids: CASRPLERSPDTQYF. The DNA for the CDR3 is TGTGCCAGCAGGCCACTTGAGCGGTCCCCAGATACGCAGTATTTT.